This T cell receptor (beta chain) was obtained from a study of metastatic and nonmetastatic thyroid tumors (dated by TCRdb to 2018 to 2021). Concerning the study at large: For patients with malignant and with benign thyroid disease, the researchers compared repertoires between peripheral blood samples and tumor or nodule tissue samples.

No patient had received any treatment before thyroid surgery. Patient clinical samples collected from the early 2010s to the late 2010s were retrospectively analysed using T-cell receptor beta sequencing. V trim: 3 bases; J trim: 5 bases; unmatched bases: 3. Based on the germline V gene, the CDR1 and CDR2 sequences are MNHNS and SASEGT. The CDR3, from cysteine to phenylalanine, totals 13 residues. The sequence is cut down to CDR3 DNA, 39 bases in frame from base 1. The library relied on PCR. The reads were generated on an Illumina HiSeq 4000. High-throughput sequencing was used to profile the TCR beta-chain CDR3 region of each patient. On the study's bioinformatics: CDR3 differences across clinicopathological groups were used to build a classifier for discriminating distant-metastatic papillary thyroid cancer patients. The Shannon index was used to measure repertoire diversity, and the Morisita-Horn index was used to measure how similar tumor and blood repertoires were. Using fastp at Q25 and MiXCR, TCRdb reprocessed the public reads and kept productive beta chains. TCRdb, rather than the study authors, made the V and J calls. Present in this sample are approximately 8,200 clones, 20% to 30% of which were seen just once. The ten most abundant clones make up about 17% of the sample.

The paper as a whole reports these results and caveats: In both blood and tumor samples, TCR beta diversity was reported to be significantly higher in malignant tumors than in benign nodules.

This clone was seen more than once but under ten times. Its target antigen remains unknown. No base quality values were provided; no much bigger clone lies one nucleotide off. The TCR originated in a female donor with papillary thyroid cancer or a benign thyroid nodule (not recorded which). Some clones in this sample may be carry-over from other donors' samples. The V and J genes are TRBV6-1 and TRBJ1-2; 7 bases in the middle match TRBD1. Sequencing was done on a sample of adjacent normal tissue. The nucleotide sequence is TGTGCCAGCAGTGACGTACAGGGGTATGGCTACACCTTC. Its protein is CASSDVQGYGYTF.